The rows below give T cell receptor beta chains drawn from one sample of a study of T cell responses to AZD1222 COVID-19 vaccine. Assay used: immunoSEQ multiplex PCR; TCRdb lists only in-frame clones, some missing. The sample holds about 180,000 clones, around 88% seen once. Sequencing was performed on peripheral blood, taken on day 0 of AZD1222 vaccination. The receptor set was obtained from an adult in good health. CDR3s include the opening cysteine and the closing phenylalanine or tryptophan. A D gene is named only where the DNA matches it firmly. Clone size, where shown, is once, few, many, or a class for clones that have expanded.

d_call,v_call,clone_size,j_call,cdr3_nt,cdr3_aa
-,TRBV6-5,few,TRBJ1-2,TGTGCCAGCAGTCCCTCCGGGGGCTCTCAAAAGGGCTACACCTTC,CASSPSGGSQKGYTF
-,TRBV27,-,TRBJ1-1,TGTGCCAGCAGACCAATACAGGGGAACACTGAAGCTTTCTTT,CASRPIQGNTEAFF
-,TRBV7-6,-,TRBJ2-2,TGTGCCAGCAGCTTAGGGGGCATTCGGAACACCGGGGAGCTGTTTTTT,CASSLGGIRNTGELFF
-,TRBV19,once,TRBJ2-7,TGTGCCAGTAGTCACTCTAACCCCAGAGACGAGCAGTACTTC,CASSHSNPRDEQYF
-,TRBV6-4,-,TRBJ2-2,TGTGCCAGCAGCGCCTTGGGCACCGGGGAGCTGTTTTTT,CASSALGTGELFF
-,TRBV11-2,-,TRBJ2-1,TGTGCCAGCAGCTTAGGGCCCCGCAATGAGCAGTTCTTC,CASSLGPRNEQFF
TRBD1,TRBV9,once,TRBJ1-4,TGTGCCAGCAGCGCCCGACAGGGGCCTAATGAAAAACTGTTTTTT,CASSARQGPNEKLFF
-,TRBV6-6,-,TRBJ2-7,TGTGCCAGCAGTTACGGGCTAGGCGAGCAGTACTTC,CASSYGLGEQYF
-,TRBV19,-,TRBJ1-1,TGTGCCAGTAGTCCGGGGAAGGACACTGAAGCTTTCTTT,CASSPGKDTEAFF
-,TRBV3-1/TRBV3-2,-,TRBJ1-3,TGTGCCAGCAGCCAAGAAAGGTTGGCGGGGGCGCGGGGAAACACCATATATTTT,CASSQERLAGARGNTIYF
-,TRBV7-2,-,TRBJ1-3,TGTGCCAGCAGCTGGATCTCGGGTCGGGGGGGCTCTGGAAACACCATATATTTT,CASSWISGRGGSGNTIYF
TRBD2,TRBV28,-,TRBJ2-1,TGTGCCAGCAGTTTGTCTGGAGGGACTAGTACAATGAGGCAGTTCTTC,CASSLSGGTSTMRQFF
-,TRBV6-5,-,TRBJ1-3,TGTGCCAGCAGTTACTCAGGGGACGGAAACACCATATATTTT,CASSYSGDGNTIYF
-,TRBV7-9,-,TRBJ2-7,TGTGCCAGCACCTCTGGGAGCTACGAGCAGTACTTC,CASTSGSYEQYF
-,TRBV5-1,-,TRBJ2-3,TGCGCCAGCAGCTACGAGTCGCTCACAGATACGCAGTATTTT,CASSYESLTDTQYF
-,TRBV3-1/TRBV3-2,once,TRBJ2-7,TGTGCCAGCAGCCAAGCGGAAGGCTCCTACGAGCAGTACTTC,CASSQAEGSYEQYF
-,TRBV18,-,TRBJ2-2,TGTGCCAGCTCACCAGAAAGTCCAGGGGTCCCTATGACCGGGGAGCTGTTTTTT,CASSPESPGVPMTGELFF
TRBD1,TRBV19,few,TRBJ1-2,TGTGCCAGTAGTGGACAGGGGATAAGTGGCTACACCTTC,CASSGQGISGYTF
-,TRBV23-1,once,TRBJ1-4,TGCGCCAGCAGTCCGAAGGGACCAGATCCCCTAAAACTGTTTTTT,CASSPKGPDPLKLFF
-,TRBV28,-,TRBJ1-1,TGTGCCAGCAGTTTTTGGGGGATGAACACTGAAGCTTTCTTT,CASSFWGMNTEAFF
TRBD1,TRBV18,-,TRBJ1-3,TGTGCCAGCTCACCTTCTCCACGACAGGGTCGAAACACCATATATTTT,CASSPSPRQGRNTIYF
-,TRBV5-1,-,TRBJ1-1,TGCGCCAGCAAATGGACGGACATGAACACTGAAGCTTTCTTT,CASKWTDMNTEAFF
-,TRBV28,-,TRBJ1-5,TGTGCCAGCAGCTCAGGGTTCAGCAATCAGCCCCAGCATTTT,CASSSGFSNQPQHF
-,TRBV5-5,-,TRBJ2-4,TGTGCCAGCAGCCAACAATCAGCCAAAAACATTCAGTACTTC,CASSQQSAKNIQYF
TRBD1,TRBV27,-,TRBJ1-2,TGTGCCAGCAGTTGGGGGACAGGTTTAAACTATGGCTACACCTTC,CASSWGTGLNYGYTF
-,TRBV28,-,TRBJ1-1,TGTGCCAGCAGTTTATTGGGACGCCAGAACACTGAAGCTTTCTTT,CASSLLGRQNTEAFF
TRBD1,TRBV4-1,-,TRBJ2-7,TGCGCCAGCAGCCAGGTGACAGGGGGCGGGTACGAGCAGTACTTC,CASSQVTGGGYEQYF